This T cell receptor beta chain was sequenced during a study of cytomegalovirus exposure and HLA in healthy donors. Nominal health characterized the donors when sampled, though unrecorded immune exposures were likely. Germline V gene data show CDR1 as LNHDA and CDR2 as SQIVND (reference sequence). CDR3 length: 14 amino acids. The V and J ends lost 0 bases and 5 bases respectively, with 7 bases between them. Amplification used 60 Vbeta primers and 13 Jbeta primers. The assay was immunoSEQ multiplex PCR, and TCRdb's table has in-frame clones only and misses some. The sample yields nearly 110,000 clones, about two thirds seen once. This clone appeared a few times.

The sequence was collected from a female donor in good health and CMV-seronegative. Sequencing was done on a sample of PBMCs. This chain uses TRBV19 with TRBJ1-4; D call uncertain. In nucleotides, the CDR3 is TGTGCCAGTAGTATAGATGGCAGGAATGAAAAACTGTTTTTT. It is translated as CASSIDGRNEKLFF.